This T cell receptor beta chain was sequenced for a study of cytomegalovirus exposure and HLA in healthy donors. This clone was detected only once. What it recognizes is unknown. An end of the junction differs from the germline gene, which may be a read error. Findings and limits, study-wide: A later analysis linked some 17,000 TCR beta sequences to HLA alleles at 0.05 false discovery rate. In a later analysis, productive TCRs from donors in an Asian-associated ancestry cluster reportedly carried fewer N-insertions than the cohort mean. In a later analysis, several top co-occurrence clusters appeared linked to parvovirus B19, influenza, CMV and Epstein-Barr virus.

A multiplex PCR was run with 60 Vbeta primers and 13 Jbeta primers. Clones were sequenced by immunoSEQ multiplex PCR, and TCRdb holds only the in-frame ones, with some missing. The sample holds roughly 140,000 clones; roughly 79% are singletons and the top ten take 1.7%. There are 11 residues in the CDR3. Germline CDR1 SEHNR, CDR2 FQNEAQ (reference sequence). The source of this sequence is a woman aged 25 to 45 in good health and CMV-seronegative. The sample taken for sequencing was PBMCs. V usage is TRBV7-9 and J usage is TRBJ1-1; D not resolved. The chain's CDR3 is CSSSFHFESFF. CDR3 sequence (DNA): TGTTCCAGCAGCTTCCATTTTGAGTCCTTCTTT.